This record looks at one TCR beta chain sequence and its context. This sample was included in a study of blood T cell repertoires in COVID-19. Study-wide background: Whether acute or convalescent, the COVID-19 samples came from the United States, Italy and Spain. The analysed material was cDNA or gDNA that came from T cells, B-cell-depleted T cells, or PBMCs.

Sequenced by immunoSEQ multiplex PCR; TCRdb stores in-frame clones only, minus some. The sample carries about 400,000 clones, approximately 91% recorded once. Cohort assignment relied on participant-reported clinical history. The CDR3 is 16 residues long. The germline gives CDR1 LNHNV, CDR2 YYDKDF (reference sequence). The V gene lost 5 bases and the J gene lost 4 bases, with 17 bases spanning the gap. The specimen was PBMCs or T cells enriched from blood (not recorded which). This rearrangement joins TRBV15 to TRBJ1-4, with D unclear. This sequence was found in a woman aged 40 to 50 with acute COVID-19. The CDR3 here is CATSSSTNPINEKLFF. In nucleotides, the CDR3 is TGTGCCACCAGCTCCAGTACAAACCCGATTAATGAAAAACTGTTTTTT.